Sequencing of this T cell receptor (beta chain) was carried out in a study of shared clonotypes between healthy human individuals. Study findings and constraints: It was observed that 5% to 6.5% of naive CD4 clonotypes were shared across several donors.

In the case of this clone: Its target is unknown.

Germline-derived CDR1 and CDR2 are SGHRS and YFSETQ. The ends were cut back, 0 bases at V and 5 bases at J, with 14 bases in the middle. The CDR3 runs 15 residues. In replicate PCRs of sorted subsets, about 220 ng DNA, approximately 32,000 T cell genomes, was used. The data were produced by immunoSEQ multiplex PCR, yet TCRdb's version contains in-frame clones alone and is incomplete. In the table there are some 1 million clones, under 80% of which are singletons. This clonotype originated in a man between 18 and 29 years old in good health. Sequencing input: memory CD4+ T cells sorted from blood. Subset denoted: CD45RA-negative fraction. This chain connects TRBV5-1 to TRBJ2-5; D gene uncertain. The CDR3 DNA reads TGCGCCAGCAGCTTGGTTGTAGCATCTAGGGAGACCCAGTACTTC. Translation gives CASSLVVASRETQYF.